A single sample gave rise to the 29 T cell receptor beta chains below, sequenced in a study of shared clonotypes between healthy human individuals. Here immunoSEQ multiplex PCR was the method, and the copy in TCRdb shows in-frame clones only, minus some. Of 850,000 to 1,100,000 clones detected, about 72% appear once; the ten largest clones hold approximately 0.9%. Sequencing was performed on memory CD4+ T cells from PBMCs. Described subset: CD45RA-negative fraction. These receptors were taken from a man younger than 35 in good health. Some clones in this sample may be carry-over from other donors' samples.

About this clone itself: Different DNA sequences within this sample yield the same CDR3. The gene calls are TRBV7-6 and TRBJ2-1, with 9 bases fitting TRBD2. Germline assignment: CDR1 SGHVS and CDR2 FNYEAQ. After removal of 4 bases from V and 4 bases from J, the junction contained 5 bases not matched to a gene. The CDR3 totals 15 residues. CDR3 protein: CASSSAAGGYNEQFF. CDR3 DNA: TGTGCCAGCAGCTCGGCAGCGGGAGGTTACAATGAGCAGTTCTTC.

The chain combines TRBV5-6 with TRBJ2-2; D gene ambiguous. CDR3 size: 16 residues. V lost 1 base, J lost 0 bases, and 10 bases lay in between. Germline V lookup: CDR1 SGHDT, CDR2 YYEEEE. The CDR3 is CASSLFSLPNTGELFF. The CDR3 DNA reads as TGTGCCAGCAGCTTGTTTTCGCTACCGAACACCGGGGAGCTGTTTTTT.

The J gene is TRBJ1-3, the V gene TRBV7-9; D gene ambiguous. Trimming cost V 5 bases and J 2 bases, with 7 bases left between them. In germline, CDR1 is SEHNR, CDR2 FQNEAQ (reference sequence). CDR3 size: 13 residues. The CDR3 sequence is CASSRRTGNTIYF. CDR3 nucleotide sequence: TGTGCCAGCAGCCGCCGGACTGGAAACACCATATATTTT.

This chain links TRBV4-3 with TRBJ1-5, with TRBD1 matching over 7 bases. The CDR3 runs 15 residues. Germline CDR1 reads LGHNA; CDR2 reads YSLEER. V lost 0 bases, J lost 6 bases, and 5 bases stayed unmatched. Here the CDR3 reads CASSQDRQGSQPQHF. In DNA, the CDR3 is TGCGCCAGCAGCCAAGATCGACAGGGAAGTCAGCCCCAGCATTTT.

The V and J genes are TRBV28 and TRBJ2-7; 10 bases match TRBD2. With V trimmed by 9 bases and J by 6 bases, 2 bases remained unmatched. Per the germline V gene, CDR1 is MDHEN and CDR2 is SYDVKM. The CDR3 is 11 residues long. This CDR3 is CASWTSGEQYF. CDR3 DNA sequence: TGTGCCAGTTGGACTAGCGGCGAGCAGTACTTC.

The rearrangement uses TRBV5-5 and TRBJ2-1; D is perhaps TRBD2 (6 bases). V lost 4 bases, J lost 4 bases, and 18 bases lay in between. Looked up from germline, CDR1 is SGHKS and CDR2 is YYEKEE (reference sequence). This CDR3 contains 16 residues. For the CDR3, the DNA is TGTGCCAGCAGCCTGGGGGGACTCGACTGGTACAATGAGCAGTTCTTC. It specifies CASSLGGLDWYNEQFF.

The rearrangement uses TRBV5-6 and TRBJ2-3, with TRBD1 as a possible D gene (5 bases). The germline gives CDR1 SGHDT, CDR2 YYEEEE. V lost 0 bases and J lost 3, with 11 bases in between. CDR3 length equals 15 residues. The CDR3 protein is CASSLGTLKTDTQYF. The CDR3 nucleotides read TGTGCCAGCAGCTTGGGGACATTAAAGACAGATACGCAGTATTTT.

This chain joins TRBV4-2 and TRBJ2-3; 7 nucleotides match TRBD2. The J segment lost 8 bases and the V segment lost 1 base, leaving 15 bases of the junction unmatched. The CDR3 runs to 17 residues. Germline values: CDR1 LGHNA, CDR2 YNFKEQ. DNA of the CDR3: TGTGCCAGCAGCCAAGGGGGTAGAGTCGGGGCGGGGGTTACGCAGTATTTT. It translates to CASSQGGRVGAGVTQYF.

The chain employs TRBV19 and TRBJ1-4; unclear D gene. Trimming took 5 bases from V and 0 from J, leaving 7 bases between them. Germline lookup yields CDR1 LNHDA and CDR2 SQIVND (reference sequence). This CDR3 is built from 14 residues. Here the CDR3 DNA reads TGTGCCAGTAGTGCCTTCTCAACTAATGAAAAACTGTTTTTT. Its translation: CASSAFSTNEKLFF.

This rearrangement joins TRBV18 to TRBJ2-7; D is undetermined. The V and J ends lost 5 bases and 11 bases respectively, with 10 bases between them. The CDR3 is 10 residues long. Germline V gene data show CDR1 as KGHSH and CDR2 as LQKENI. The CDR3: CASSGKVEYF. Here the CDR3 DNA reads TGTGCCAGCTCAGGAAAGGTGGAGTACTTC.

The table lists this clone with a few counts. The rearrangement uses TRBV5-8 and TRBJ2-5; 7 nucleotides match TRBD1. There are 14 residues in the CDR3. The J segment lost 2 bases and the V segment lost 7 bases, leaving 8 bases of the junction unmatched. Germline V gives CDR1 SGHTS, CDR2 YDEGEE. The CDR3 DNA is TGTGCCAGCCGCCCCCGGACAGGACAAGAGACCCAGTACTTC. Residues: CASRPRTGQETQYF.

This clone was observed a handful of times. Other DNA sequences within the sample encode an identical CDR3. As DNA, the CDR3 is TGTGCCAGCAGCACCCGGACAGGCGGGAGGGAAAAACTGTTTTTT. Encoded protein: CASSTRTGGREKLFF. This chain uses TRBV9 with TRBJ1-4; TRBD1 agrees at 7 bases. From germline, CDR1 is SGDLS and CDR2 YYNGEE. The CDR3 is 15 amino acids. Trimming took 4 bases from V and 8 from J; bases not matched to a gene: 11.

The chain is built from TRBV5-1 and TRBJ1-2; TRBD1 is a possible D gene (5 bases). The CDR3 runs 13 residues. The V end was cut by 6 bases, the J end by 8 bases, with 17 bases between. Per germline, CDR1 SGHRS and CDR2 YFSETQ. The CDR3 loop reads CASTVDRLGGYTF. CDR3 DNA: TGCGCCAGCACCGTAGACAGATTGGGCGGCTACACCTTC.

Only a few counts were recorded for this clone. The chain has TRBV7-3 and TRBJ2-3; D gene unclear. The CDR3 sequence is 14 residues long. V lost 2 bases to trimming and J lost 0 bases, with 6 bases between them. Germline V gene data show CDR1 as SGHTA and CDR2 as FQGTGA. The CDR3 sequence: CASSLGHSTDTQYF. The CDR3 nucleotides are TGTGCCAGCAGCTTAGGGCATAGCACAGATACGCAGTATTTT.

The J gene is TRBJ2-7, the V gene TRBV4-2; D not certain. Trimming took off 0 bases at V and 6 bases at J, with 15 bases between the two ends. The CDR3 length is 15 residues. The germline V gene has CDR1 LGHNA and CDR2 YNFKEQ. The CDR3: CASSQDFGSWGEQYF. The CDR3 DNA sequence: TGTGCCAGCAGCCAAGATTTCGGTAGTTGGGGCGAGCAGTACTTC.

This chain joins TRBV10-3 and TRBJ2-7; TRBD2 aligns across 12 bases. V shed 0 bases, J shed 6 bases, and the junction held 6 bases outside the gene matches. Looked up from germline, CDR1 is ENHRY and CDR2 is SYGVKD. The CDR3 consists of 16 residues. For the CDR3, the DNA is TGTGCCATCAGTGAGTCGGGAACTAGCGGGAGGCGCGAGCAGTACTTC. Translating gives CAISESGTSGRREQYF.

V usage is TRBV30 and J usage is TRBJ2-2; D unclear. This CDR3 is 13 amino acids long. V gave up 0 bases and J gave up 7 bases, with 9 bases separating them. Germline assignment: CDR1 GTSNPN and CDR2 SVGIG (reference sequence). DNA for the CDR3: TGTGCCTGGAGTGTAGAACGATTCGGGGAGCTGTTTTTT. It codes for CAWSVERFGELFF.

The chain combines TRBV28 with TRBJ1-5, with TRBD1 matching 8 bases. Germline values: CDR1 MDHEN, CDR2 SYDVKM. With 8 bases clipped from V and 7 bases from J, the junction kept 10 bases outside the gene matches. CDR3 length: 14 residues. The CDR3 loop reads CASVPRTGYQPQHF. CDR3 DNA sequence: TGTGCCAGCGTCCCTCGGACAGGGTACCAGCCCCAGCATTTT.

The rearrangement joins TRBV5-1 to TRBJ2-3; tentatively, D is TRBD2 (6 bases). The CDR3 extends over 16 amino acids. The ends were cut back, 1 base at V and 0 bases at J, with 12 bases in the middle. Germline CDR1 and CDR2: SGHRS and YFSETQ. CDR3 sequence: CASSLRPSASTDTQYF. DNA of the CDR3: TGCGCCAGCAGCTTGAGGCCTAGCGCTAGCACAGATACGCAGTATTTT. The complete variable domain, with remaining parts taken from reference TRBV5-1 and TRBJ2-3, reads KAGVTQTPRYLIKTRGQQVTLSCSPISGHRSVSWYQQTPGQGLQFLFEYFSETQRNKGNFPGRFSGRQFSNSRSEMNVSTLELGDSALYLCASSLRPSASTDTQYFGPGTRLTVL.

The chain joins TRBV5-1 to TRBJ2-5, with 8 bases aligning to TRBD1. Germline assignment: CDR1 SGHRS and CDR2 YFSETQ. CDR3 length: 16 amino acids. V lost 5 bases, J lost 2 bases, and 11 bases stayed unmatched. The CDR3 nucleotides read TGCGCCAGCAGACCAGGACAGGGAGGTGGGCAAGAGACCCAGTACTTC. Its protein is CASRPGQGGGQETQYF.

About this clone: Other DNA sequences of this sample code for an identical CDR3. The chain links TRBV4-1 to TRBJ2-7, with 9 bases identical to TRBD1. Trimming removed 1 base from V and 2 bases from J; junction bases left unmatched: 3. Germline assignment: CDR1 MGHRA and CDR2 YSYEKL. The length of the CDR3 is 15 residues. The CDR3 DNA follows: TGCGCCAGCAGCCAAGGGGACAGGGTGCCCTACGAGCAGTACTTC. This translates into CASSQGDRVPYEQYF.

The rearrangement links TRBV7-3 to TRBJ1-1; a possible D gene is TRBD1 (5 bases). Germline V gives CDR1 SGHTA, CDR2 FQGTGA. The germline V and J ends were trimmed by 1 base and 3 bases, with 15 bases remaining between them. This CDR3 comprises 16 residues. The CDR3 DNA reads TGTGCCAGCAGCTTAAAACACAGCCGAGGGGACACTGAAGCTTTCTTT. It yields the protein CASSLKHSRGDTEAFF.

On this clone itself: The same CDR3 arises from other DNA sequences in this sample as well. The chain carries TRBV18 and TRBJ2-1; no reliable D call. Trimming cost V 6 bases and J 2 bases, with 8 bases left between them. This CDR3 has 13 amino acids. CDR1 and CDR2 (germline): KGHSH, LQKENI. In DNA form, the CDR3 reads TGTGCCAGCTCCCTAGGACCCTACAATGAGCAGTTCTTC. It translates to CASSLGPYNEQFF. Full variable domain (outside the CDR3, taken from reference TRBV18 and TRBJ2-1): NAGVMQNPRHLVRRRGQEARLRCSPMKGHSHVYWYRQLPEEGLKFMVYLQKENIIDESGMPKERFSAEFPKEGPSILRIQQVVRGDSAAYFCASSLGPYNEQFFGPGTRLTVL.

DNA of the CDR3: TGTGCCAGCAGCTTGTCGGGACAGCTCACACGACAAGCTTTCTTT. It encodes CASSLSGQLTRQAFF. The V call is TRBV5-4, the J call TRBJ1-1; 7 bases align to TRBD1. CDR1 and CDR2 (germline): SGHNT, YYREEE (reference sequence). The CDR3 is 15 amino acids. The V segment lost 1 base and the J segment 9 bases; nucleotides outside the gene matches: 12.

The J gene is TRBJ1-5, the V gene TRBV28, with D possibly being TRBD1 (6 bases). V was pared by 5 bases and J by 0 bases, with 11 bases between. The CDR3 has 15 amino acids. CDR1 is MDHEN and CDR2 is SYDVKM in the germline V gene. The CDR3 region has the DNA TGTGCCAGCAGTCCCGGGGGCGATAGCAATCAGCCCCAGCATTTT. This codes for CASSPGGDSNQPQHF.

In DNA form, the CDR3 reads TGTGCCAGCACCATCCACCCCAGGGACCCTGGAAATGGCTACACCTTC. It yields the protein CASTIHPRDPGNGYTF. The genes are TRBV28 and TRBJ1-2, with D perhaps TRBD1 (5 bases). Germline V gene data show CDR1 as MDHEN and CDR2 as SYDVKM. V was shortened by 7 bases and J by 6 bases, with 24 bases between the two germline ends. The CDR3 sequence is 16 residues long.

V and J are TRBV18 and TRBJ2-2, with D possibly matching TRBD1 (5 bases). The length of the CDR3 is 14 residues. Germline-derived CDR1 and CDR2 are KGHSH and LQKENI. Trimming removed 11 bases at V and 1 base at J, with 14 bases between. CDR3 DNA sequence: TGTGCCGCAGGGCAGGCGCAGAACACCGGGGAGCTGTTTTTT. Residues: CAAGQAQNTGELFF.

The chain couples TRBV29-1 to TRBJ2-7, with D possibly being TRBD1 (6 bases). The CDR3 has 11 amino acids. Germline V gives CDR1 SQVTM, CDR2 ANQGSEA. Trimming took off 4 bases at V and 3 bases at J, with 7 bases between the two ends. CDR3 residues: CSVGDNYEQYF. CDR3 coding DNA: TGCAGCGTTGGGGACAACTACGAGCAGTACTTC.

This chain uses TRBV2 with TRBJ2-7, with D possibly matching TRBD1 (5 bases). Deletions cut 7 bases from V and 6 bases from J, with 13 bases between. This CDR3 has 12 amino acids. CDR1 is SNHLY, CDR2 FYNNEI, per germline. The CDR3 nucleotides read TGTGCCAGCACCACTACAGGTGCCGAGCAGTACTTC. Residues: CASTTTGAEQYF.